The rows below give T cell receptor beta chains drawn from one sample of a study of T-cell reconstitution after alpha-beta-depleted transplantation in children. Each CDR3 protein is one row after TCRdb ran MiXCR on the PCR reads. In the table there are 800,000 to 1,000,000 distinct CDR3 sequences, roughly 29% of which are singletons. This specimen was PBMCs, mostly from graft donor cells, taken 360 days after TCRalphabeta/CD19-depleted stem cell transplant. Source of these receptors: a boy less than two years old who had a stem cell transplant for SCID, so the T cells may come from the graft donor. Both conserved end residues are part of each CDR3. A D gene is named only where the DNA matches it firmly. Not all rows give a size; the values are once, few, many and, for expanded clones, a class.

d_call,j_call,v_call,clone_size,cdr3_nt,cdr3_aa
TRBD1,TRBJ1-4,TRBV12-3/TRBV12-4,few,TGTGCCAGCAGTTTCCGGGACAGGGGGATCAGGTGGTCTAATGAAAAACTGTTTTTT,CASSFRDRGIRWSNEKLFF
-,TRBJ2-5,TRBV4-3,-,TGCGCCAGCAGCCAAGAGGGGTCAGGGGTAGAGACCCAGTACTTC,CASSQEGSGVETQYF
-,TRBJ1-2,TRBV12-3/TRBV12-4,-,TGTGCCAGCAGTTTCAGCAACGGGGAGGGCTACACCTTC,CASSFSNGEGYTF
-,TRBJ2-7,TRBV4-3,-,TGCGCCAGCAGCCAATCCCATGGAGGCAAGGGTGGGTACGAGCAGTACTTC,CASSQSHGGKGGYEQYF
-,TRBJ1-5,TRBV20-1,few,TGCAGTGCTTGGAATACTAATCAGCCCCAGCATTTT,CSAWNTNQPQHF
TRBD1,TRBJ2-2,TRBV12-3/TRBV12-4,-,TGTGCCAGCCGACCCTCATTGGACAGGAAAATCACCGGGGAGCTGTTTTTT,CASRPSLDRKITGELFF
-,TRBJ2-6,TRBV20-1,-,TGCAGTGCTAGAAGGACGGCTGGGGCCAACGTCCTGACTTTC,CSARRTAGANVLTF
-,TRBJ1-3,TRBV28,-,TGTGCCAGCAGTACGTGGGGGGTCGACACCATATATTTT,CASSTWGVDTIYF
-,TRBJ2-7,TRBV4-3,-,TGCGCCAGCAGCCAAGATCGCGGGCACTCCTACGAGCAGTACTTC,CASSQDRGHSYEQYF
-,TRBJ2-5,TRBV20-1,-,TGCAGTGCTACGAGGGATAGTTTCGGGGAGACCCAGTACTTC,CSATRDSFGETQYF
TRBD2,TRBJ2-7,TRBV12-3/TRBV12-4,few,TGTGCCAGCAGTTCGAGAGGGACTAGCGGGTCCTACGAGCAGTACTTC,CASSSRGTSGSYEQYF
-,TRBJ2-2,TRBV5-1,-,TGCGCCAGCAGCTCGGGGTTCTCCTCGAACACCGGGGAGCTGTTTTTT,CASSSGFSSNTGELFF
TRBD1,TRBJ2-1,TRBV20-1,few,TGCAGTGTCGCAGGGGGCCATGAGCAGTTCTTC,CSVAGGHEQFF
TRBD1,TRBJ1-4,TRBV3-1,-,TGTGCCAGCAGCCAACAGGGGGATGAAAAACTGTTTTTT,CASSQQGDEKLFF
-,TRBJ1-2,TRBV4-3,few,TGCGCCAGCAGCCAAGATATCGGACTTTGGGATTATGGCTACACCTTC,CASSQDIGLWDYGYTF
-,TRBJ2-3,TRBV11-2,-,TGTGCCAGCAGCAGCCAACCGCAGGCAGGCTATGCCACAGATACGCAGTATTTT,CASSSQPQAGYATDTQYF
TRBD1,TRBJ1-5,TRBV5-5,few,TGTGCCAGCAGCATGACCGGGACAGGGGTTCATCAGCCCCAGCATTTT,CASSMTGTGVHQPQHF
TRBD2,TRBJ2-3,TRBV7-2,once,TGTGCCAGCAGCCACCCGGGAGGTAGAACAGATACGCAGTATTTT,CASSHPGGRTDTQYF
TRBD2,TRBJ2-7,TRBV3-1,many,TGTGCCAGCGGTAGGGGACTAGCAGTCCACGAGCAGTACTTC,CASGRGLAVHEQYF
-,TRBJ2-5,TRBV12-3/TRBV12-4,few,TGTGCCAGCAGGCCGGACGGGAAAGAGACCCAGTACTTC,CASRPDGKETQYF
TRBD1,TRBJ2-5,TRBV7-9,-,TGTGCCAACAGCCGGGACAGGCTAGTCCCAGAGACCCAGTACTTC,CANSRDRLVPETQYF
TRBD1,TRBJ1-2,TRBV20-1,few,TGCAGTGCTAGGCGCGGGACAGTCTATGGCTACACCTTC,CSARRGTVYGYTF